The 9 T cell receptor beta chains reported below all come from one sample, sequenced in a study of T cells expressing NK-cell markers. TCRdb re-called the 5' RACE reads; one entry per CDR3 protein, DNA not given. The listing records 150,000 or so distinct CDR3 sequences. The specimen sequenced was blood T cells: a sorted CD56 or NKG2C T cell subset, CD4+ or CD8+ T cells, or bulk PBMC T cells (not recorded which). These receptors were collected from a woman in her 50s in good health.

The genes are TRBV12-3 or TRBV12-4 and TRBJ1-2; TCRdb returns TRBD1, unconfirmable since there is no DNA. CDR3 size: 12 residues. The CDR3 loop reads CASSPDMNGYTF.

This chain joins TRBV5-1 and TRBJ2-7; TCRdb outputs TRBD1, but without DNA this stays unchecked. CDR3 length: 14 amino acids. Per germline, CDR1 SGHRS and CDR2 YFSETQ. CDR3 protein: CASSWTGPTYEQYF.

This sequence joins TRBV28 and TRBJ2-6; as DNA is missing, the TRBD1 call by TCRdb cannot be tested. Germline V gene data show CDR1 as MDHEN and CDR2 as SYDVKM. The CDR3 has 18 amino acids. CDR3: CASSFTTGGLGGANVLTF.

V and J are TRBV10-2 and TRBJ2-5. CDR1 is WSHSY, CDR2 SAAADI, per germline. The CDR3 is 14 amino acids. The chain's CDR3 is CASSEAGYQETQYF.

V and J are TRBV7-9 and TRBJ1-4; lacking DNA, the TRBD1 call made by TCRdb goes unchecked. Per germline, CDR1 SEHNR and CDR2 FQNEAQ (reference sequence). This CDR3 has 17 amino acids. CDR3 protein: CASSFPPGHTAGEKLFF.

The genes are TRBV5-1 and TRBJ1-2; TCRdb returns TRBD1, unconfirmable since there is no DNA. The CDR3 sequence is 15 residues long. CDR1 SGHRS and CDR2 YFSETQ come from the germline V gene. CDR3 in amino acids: CASSLDPSGGDGYTF.

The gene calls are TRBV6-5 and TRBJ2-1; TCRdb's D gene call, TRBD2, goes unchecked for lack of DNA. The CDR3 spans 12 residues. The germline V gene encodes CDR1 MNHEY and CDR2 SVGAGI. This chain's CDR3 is CATRLASNEQFF.

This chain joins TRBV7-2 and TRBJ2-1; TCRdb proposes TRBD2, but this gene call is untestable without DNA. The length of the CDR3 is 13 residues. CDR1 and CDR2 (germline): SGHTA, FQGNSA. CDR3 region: CATGTSGSNEQFF.

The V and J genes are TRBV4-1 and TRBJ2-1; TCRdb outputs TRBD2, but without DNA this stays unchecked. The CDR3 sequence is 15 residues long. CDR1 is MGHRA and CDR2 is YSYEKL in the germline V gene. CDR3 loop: CASSQDVSPGYEQFF.